These T cell receptor beta chains were read from a single sample in a study of technical replicates of blood from several donors. Clones were sequenced by immunoSEQ multiplex PCR, and TCRdb holds only the in-frame ones, with some missing. The sample includes approximately 73,000 clones, approximately 96% of them seen just once. The sequenced material came from T cells isolated from PBMCs. These receptor sequences come from a human donor in good health. CDR3s include the opening cysteine and the closing phenylalanine or tryptophan. Each record gives: clone size, D gene, J gene, V gene, CDR3 DNA, CDR3 protein. A D gene is named only where the DNA matches it firmly. Some rows mark clone size as missing; the rest say once, few, many or name a class of expanded clone.

. . TRBJ1-1 TRBV4-1 TGCGCCAGCAGCCAAGTACATAACACTGAAGCTTTCTTT CASSQVHNTEAFF
. . TRBJ2-1 TRBV14 TGTGCCAGCAAGGAGAACGCCCCTAGCTCCTACAATGAGCAGTTCTTC CASKENAPSSYNEQFF
. TRBD2 TRBJ2-3 TRBV6-5 TGTGCCAGCAGTTACGGACTAGCGGACACAGATACGCAGTATTTT CASSYGLADTDTQYF
. . TRBJ1-2 TRBV4-3 TGCGCCAGCAGCCAGGCAGGAGTGGTCTTGGTAGGGGATGGCTACACCTTC CASSQAGVVLVGDGYTF
. TRBD1 TRBJ1-1 TRBV28 TGTGCCAGCAGAGGGGACAGGTCGAACACTGAAGCTTTCTTT CASRGDRSNTEAFF
. . TRBJ2-7 TRBV11-3 TGTGCCAGCAGCCCCATGGGGCTGATCTCCTACGAGCAGTACTTC CASSPMGLISYEQYF
. TRBD1 TRBJ1-2 TRBV25-1 TGTGCCAGCAGTGCCCCGGACAGGGGAGCCCCTAACTATGGCTACACCTTC CASSAPDRGAPNYGYTF
once TRBD1 TRBJ2-7 TRBV29-1 TGCAGCGTTGGTCCGGGACAGGCCTCCTACGAGCAGTACTTC CSVGPGQASYEQYF
. TRBD1 TRBJ1-1 TRBV6-5 TGTGCCAGCGAGGAGGGGGCGGGCACTGAAGCTTTCTTT CASEEGAGTEAFF
. . TRBJ1-2 TRBV7-3 TGTGCCAGCAGCTTAACTCAAAACTATGGCTACACCTTC CASSLTQNYGYTF
. TRBD1 TRBJ2-7 TRBV6-1 TGTGCCAGCAGACGCGGACAGGGATTAAACGAGCAGTACTTC CASRRGQGLNEQYF
once TRBD1 TRBJ1-1 TRBV28 TGTGCCAGCAGTGGGGGGACAGATGAAGCTTTCTTT CASSGGTDEAFF
. . TRBJ2-7 TRBV9 TGTGCCAGCAGCGCTACTGCCCGGGGCTACGAGCAGTACTTC CASSATARGYEQYF
. . TRBJ1-2 TRBV19 TGTGCCAGTAGTATGGTAGGGGTTGGCTACACCTTC CASSMVGVGYTF
. TRBD2 TRBJ2-1 TRBV18 TGTGCCAGCTCACCTACTAGCGGGAGCGACAATGAGCAGTTCTTC CASSPTSGSDNEQFF
few TRBD1 TRBJ1-1 TRBV6-5 TGTGCCAGCAGGACCCGACAGGGAAACACTGAAGCTTTCTTT CASRTRQGNTEAFF
. . TRBJ1-4 TRBV6-5 TGTGCCAGCAGCCTTGGGCCGAATAATGAAAAACTGTTTTTT CASSLGPNNEKLFF
. TRBD1 TRBJ2-7 TRBV2 TGTGCCAGCAGCAGACAGGGGGCGATGGGGGAGCAGTACTTC CASSRQGAMGEQYF
. . TRBJ2-2 TRBV5-6 TGTGCCAGCAGTCGGGGTCTAGTAAAGACCGGGGAGCTGTTTTTT CASSRGLVKTGELFF
. . TRBJ1-1 TRBV7-3 TGTGCCAGCAGCCCACTCGGGGGCACTGAAGCTTTCTTT CASSPLGGTEAFF
. . TRBJ1-1 TRBV7-8 TGTGCCAGCAGCCGGTACACTGAAGCTTTCTTT CASSRYTEAFF
. . TRBJ1-3 TRBV7-9 TGTGCCAGCAGCTTTGACCGGGAGGAAAACACCATATATTTT CASSFDREENTIYF
. . TRBJ2-3 TRBV6-5 TGTGCCAGCAGTTACTCAGGCAGGTCCCCCTTTACTCATCAATTT CASSYSGRSPFTHQF
. TRBD1 TRBJ2-7 TRBV9 TGTGCCAGCAGCGTCTCGGGACAGCCCTACGAGCAGTACTTC CASSVSGQPYEQYF
. TRBD1 TRBJ2-7 TRBV5-6 TGTGCCAGCTATGTGGGACAGGGGGCCCACGAGCAGTACTTC CASYVGQGAHEQYF
. . TRBJ2-6 TRBV5-1 TGCGCCAGCAGCTTGGACGGTCGAGCCAACGTCCTGACTTTC CASSLDGRANVLTF
. . TRBJ2-5 TRBV9 TGTGCCAGCAGCGTAGCCGGGGGACTTATAGAGACCCAGTACTTC CASSVAGGLIETQYF
. TRBD1 TRBJ2-7 TRBV9 TGTGCCAGCAGTGCTCACCTTGGGACAGGGATCTACGAGCAGTACTTC CASSAHLGTGIYEQYF
. . TRBJ1-2 TRBV7-9 TGTGCCAGCGCCTCCGATACGGTAAACTATGGCTACACCTTC CASASDTVNYGYTF
once TRBD2 TRBJ2-7 TRBV5-5 TGTGCCAGCAGCTTGTCACTAGCGGATATGTACGAGCAGTACTTC CASSLSLADMYEQYF
. TRBD2 TRBJ2-1 TRBV7-6 TGTGCCAGCAGCTCCCTAGCGGGAGGGCCTAATGAGCAGTTCTTC CASSSLAGGPNEQFF
. . TRBJ2-1 TRBV7-9 TGTGCCAGCAGCTTTCCCTTAAATGAGCAGTTCTTC CASSFPLNEQFF
. TRBD1 TRBJ2-7 TRBV7-3 TGTGCCAGCAGCTTAGGGACAGGGCTAGAGCAGTACTTC CASSLGTGLEQYF
. TRBD1 TRBJ1-5 TRBV10-3 TGTGCCATCAAAGCTAAGGACAGGCAGGGTCAGCCCCAGCATTTT CAIKAKDRQGQPQHF
once TRBD1 TRBJ2-1 TRBV29-1 TGCAGCACCAAAAAGACGACAGGGTTCAATGAGCAGTTCTTC CSTKKTTGFNEQFF
. . TRBJ1-1 TRBV11-1 TGTGCCAGCAGAGTACAACCAGGTGAGAACACTGAAGCTTTCTTT CASRVQPGENTEAFF
. . TRBJ2-7 TRBV30 TGTGCCTGGAGTGTAAGGCGGTACGAGCAGTACTTC CAWSVRRYEQYF
. . TRBJ1-2 TRBV5-8 TGTGCCAGCAGCCGTACCCGTCAACCGAGCTATGGCTACACCTTC CASSRTRQPSYGYTF
once . TRBJ2-7 TRBV5-6 TGTGCCAGCAGCTTGGGATTCAGTGGCGGCTCCTACGAGCAGTACTTC CASSLGFSGGSYEQYF